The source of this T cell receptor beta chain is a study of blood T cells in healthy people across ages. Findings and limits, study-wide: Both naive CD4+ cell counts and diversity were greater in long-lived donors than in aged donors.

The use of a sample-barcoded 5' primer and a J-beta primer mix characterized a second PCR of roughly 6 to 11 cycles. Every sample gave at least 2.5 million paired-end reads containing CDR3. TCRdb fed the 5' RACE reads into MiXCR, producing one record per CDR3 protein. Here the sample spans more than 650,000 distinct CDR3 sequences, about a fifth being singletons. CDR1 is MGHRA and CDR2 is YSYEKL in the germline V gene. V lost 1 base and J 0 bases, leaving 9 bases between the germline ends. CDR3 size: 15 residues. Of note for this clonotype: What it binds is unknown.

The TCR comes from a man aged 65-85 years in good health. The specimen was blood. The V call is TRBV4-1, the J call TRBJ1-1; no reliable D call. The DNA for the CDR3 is TGCGCCAGCAGCCAAGTCGACGGCTTGAACACTGAAGCTTTCTTT. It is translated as CASSQVDGLNTEAFF.